Listed here are 22 T cell receptor beta chains from one sample, sequenced in a study of shared clonotypes between healthy human individuals. Using immunoSEQ multiplex PCR, the repertoire was profiled, and TCRdb retains in-frame clones only, with some absent. The sample carries about 1 million clones, roughly 70% recorded once. Sequenced: memory CD4+ T cells sorted from blood. Regarding subset: CD45RA-negative fraction. Receptors were obtained from a man younger than 35 in good health.

The CDR3 nucleotides read TGTGCCAGCAGCTTGGGACGGACAGGGTATGGCACTGAAGCTTTCTTT. Protein: CASSLGRTGYGTEAFF. V and J are TRBV5-6 and TRBJ1-1; 8 bases are a match to TRBD1. The germline CDR1 and CDR2 sequences are SGHDT and YYEEEE. V trimming: 0 bases; J trimming: 4 bases; junction bases outside the gene matches: 8. This CDR3 comprises 16 residues.

This clone has only one observation. The J gene is TRBJ1-1, the V gene TRBV6-1; D call uncertain. This CDR3 contains 13 residues. In germline, CDR1 is MNHNS, CDR2 SASEGT. The V end lost 4 bases, the J end lost 1 base, and 7 bases lay between the germline ends. Here the CDR3 DNA reads TGTGCCAGCAGTGTCATAGAGAACACTGAAGCTTTCTTT. It translates to CASSVIENTEAFF.

The chain couples TRBV6-7 to TRBJ1-4, with 8 bases identical to TRBD1. TRBV6-7 is an ORF; its function is uncertain. The CDR3 runs to 15 residues. V lost 6 bases, J lost 6 bases, and 9 bases stayed unmatched. The CDR3 DNA reads as TGTGCCAGCAGCTCCCAGGACAGGGAGGATGAAAAACTGTTTTTT. Translated: CASSSQDREDEKLFF.

Only a few counts were recorded for this clone. The gene calls are TRBV27 and TRBJ1-2, with TRBD1 as a possible D gene (5 bases). The CDR3 totals 13 residues. V was cut by 5 bases and J by 4 bases, with 11 bases left in between. Germline assignment: CDR1 MNHEY and CDR2 SMNVEV (reference sequence). CDR3 sequence: CASSRDGTYGYTF. In DNA form, the CDR3 reads TGTGCCAGCAGTCGGGATGGGACCTATGGCTACACCTTC.

The V and J genes are TRBV5-1 and TRBJ2-1; no definite D call. The germline V gene has CDR1 SGHRS and CDR2 YFSETQ. V was shortened by 4 bases and J by 7 bases, with 9 bases between the two germline ends. This CDR3 has 12 amino acids. The CDR3 loop is CASSPAFNEQFF. The CDR3 DNA sequence: TGCGCCAGCAGCCCAGCCTTTAATGAGCAGTTCTTC.

J is TRBJ2-2 and V is TRBV7-2; D is unresolved. CDR1 is SGHTA and CDR2 is FQGNSA in the germline V gene. The CDR3 loop spans 16 amino acids. The V and J ends lost 11 bases and 1 base respectively, with 20 bases between them. CDR3 bases: TGTGCCCAAAGACCCCACCCTAAGTTGAACACCGGGGAGCTGTTTTTT. Amino acids: CAQRPHPKLNTGELFF. Looking up the rest from reference TRBV7-2 and TRBJ2-2 gives the full variable domain: GAGVSQSPSNKVTEKGKDVELRCDPISGHTALYWYRQSLGQGLEFLIYFQGNSAPDKSGLPSDRFSAERTGGSVSTLTIQRTQQEDSAVYLCAQRPHPKLNTGELFFGEGSRLTVL.

This sequence joins TRBV5-8 and TRBJ1-6; a possible D gene is TRBD1 (5 bases). Per germline, CDR1 SGHTS and CDR2 YDEGEE. V was trimmed by 2 bases and J by 10 bases, leaving 10 bases between them. The CDR3 covers 13 residues. Here the CDR3 DNA reads TGTGCCAGCAGCTTCCAGGGCTACTCACCCCTCCACTTT. Its translation is CASSFQGYSPLHF.

The chain links TRBV11-2 to TRBJ1-5; unclear D gene. The ends were cut back, 0 bases at V and 6 bases at J, with 6 bases in the middle. The germline CDR1 and CDR2 sequences are SGHAT and FQNNGV. There are 13 residues in the CDR3. The CDR3 reads CASSLEGFQPQHF. The CDR3 nucleotides read TGTGCCAGCAGCTTAGAGGGATTTCAGCCCCAGCATTTT. The entire variable domain, with the rest obtained from reference TRBV11-2 and TRBJ1-5, is as follows: EAGVAQSPRYKIIEKRQSVAFWCNPISGHATLYWYQQILGQGPKLLIQFQNNGVVDDSQLPKDRFSAERLKGVDSTLKIQPAKLEDSAVYLCASSLEGFQPQHFGDGTRLSIL.

The chain carries TRBV5-5 and TRBJ2-5, with a weak D call TRBD2 (5 bases). This CDR3 spans 15 amino acids. The germline V and J ends were trimmed by 0 bases and 4 bases, with 13 bases remaining between them. Germline V gene data show CDR1 as SGHKS and CDR2 as YYEKEE (reference sequence). The CDR3 sequence: CASSLGPLGRETQYF. The CDR3 bases are TGTGCCAGCAGCTTGGGCCCGCTGGGGAGAGAGACCCAGTACTTC.

Worth noting for this clone: Within the sample, other DNA sequences also encode this same CDR3. The chain is built from TRBV5-1 and TRBJ2-3; 7 bases are a match to TRBD2. CDR3 length equals 15 residues. Germline loops: CDR1 SGHRS, CDR2 YFSETQ. The junction had 1 base not matched to a gene; V was cut back by 0 bases and J by 0 bases. CDR3 sequence: CASSLGGRSTDTQYF. CDR3 nucleotide sequence: TGCGCCAGCAGCTTGGGCGGGAGAAGCACAGATACGCAGTATTTT.

The CDR3 bases are TGTGCCAGCAGCCAGGGGACGGACTATGGCTACACCTTC. Its protein product is CASSQGTDYGYTF. The chain uses TRBV4-2 and TRBJ1-2; possible D gene TRBD1, 5 bases. The germline V gene has CDR1 LGHNA and CDR2 YNFKEQ. The CDR3 extends over 13 amino acids. The V and J ends lost 3 bases and 3 bases respectively, with 8 bases between them.

This clone was seen repeatedly, ten times or more. J is TRBJ2-5 and V is TRBV10-1, with 9 bases that match TRBD2. The CDR3 totals 17 residues. Germline V gene sequence: CDR1 WNHNN, CDR2 SYGVQD (reference sequence). The V segment lost 6 bases and the J segment 5 bases; nucleotides outside the gene matches: 16. CDR3: CASSSGQRGAGGETQYF. In DNA, the CDR3 is TGCGCCAGCAGCTCGGGCCAGCGGGGGGCCGGTGGTGAGACCCAGTACTTC.

There are a few counts of this clone. This chain connects TRBV27 to TRBJ1-5; the D is unclear. Germline V CDR1 and CDR2: MNHEY, SMNVEV (reference sequence). There are 13 residues in the CDR3. V lost 5 bases to trimming and J lost 4 bases, with 9 bases between them. The DNA of the CDR3 is TGTGCCAGCAGTCCTCAGGTAAATCAGCCCCAGCATTTT. Amino acid sequence: CASSPQVNQPQHF.

The rearrangement links TRBV30 to TRBJ2-7; 7 bases agree with TRBD2. Germline CDR1 reads GTSNPN; CDR2 reads SVGIG (reference sequence). The CDR3 contains 15 residues. V shed 3 bases, J shed 3 bases, and the junction held 11 bases outside the gene matches. CDR3: CAWRRTAGAFYEQYF. CDR3 DNA sequence: TGTGCCTGGAGGCGGACCGCGGGAGCATTCTACGAGCAGTACTTC.

This sequence joins TRBV30 and TRBJ1-3, with D uncertain. The ends were cut back, 1 base at V and 2 bases at J, with 12 bases in the middle. From germline, CDR1 is GTSNPN and CDR2 SVGIG (reference sequence). The CDR3 loop spans 15 amino acids. CDR3: CAWSGWMRPGNTIYF. In nucleotides, the CDR3 is TGTGCCTGGAGTGGATGGATGAGGCCTGGAAACACCATATATTTT.

This chain connects TRBV6-5 to TRBJ1-6; 8 nucleotides match TRBD1. V shed 8 bases, J shed 5 bases, and the junction held 2 bases outside the gene matches. There are 13 residues in the CDR3. CDR1 is MNHEY, CDR2 SVGAGI, per germline. DNA for the CDR3: TGTGCCAGCGCGGACAGGGATAATTCACCCCTCCACTTT. The encoded protein is CASADRDNSPLHF.

The V and J genes are TRBV5-4 and TRBJ1-2; 7 bases are a match to TRBD1. This CDR3 contains 16 residues. CDR1 is SGHNT, CDR2 YYREEE, per germline (reference sequence). After removal of 3 bases from V and 4 bases from J, the junction contained 12 bases not matched to a gene. The CDR3 DNA follows: TGTGCCAGCAGCTCCCGGGACAGCCCCCCATTCTATGGCTACACCTTC. Its protein product is CASSSRDSPPFYGYTF.

The chain couples TRBV6-1 to TRBJ2-7, with 9 bases identical to TRBD1. This CDR3 comprises 14 residues. Trimming at V came to 11 bases and at J to 4 bases, leaving 12 bases not matched to a gene. Germline V CDR1 and CDR2: MNHNS, SASEGT. CDR3 nucleotides: TGTGCCGGGACAGGGAGCCACTCCGGGTACGAGCAGTACTTC. It is translated as CAGTGSHSGYEQYF.

The chain carries TRBV7-8 and TRBJ1-1; D unresolved. Germline assignment: CDR1 SGHVS and CDR2 FQNEAQ. V lost 5 bases and J lost 3, with 13 bases in between. The CDR3 length is 14 residues. This chain's CDR3 is CASSPFGVDTEAFF. The CDR3 DNA follows: TGTGCCAGCAGCCCCTTTGGGGTGGACACTGAAGCTTTCTTT.

The chain joins TRBV7-2 to TRBJ2-6, with D unclear. The CDR3 covers 15 residues. V was shortened by 1 base and J by 8 bases, with 12 bases between the two germline ends. CDR1 SGHTA and CDR2 FQGNSA come from the germline V gene. The CDR3: CASSLGATNPNVLTF. CDR3 in DNA: TGTGCCAGCAGCTTAGGTGCCACGAACCCCAACGTCCTGACTTTC.

This sequence joins TRBV5-1 and TRBJ2-3, with 16 bases lining up with TRBD2. The V and J ends lost 4 bases and 8 bases, in that order; junction bases with no gene match: 7. The germline gives CDR1 SGHRS, CDR2 YFSETQ. The CDR3 has 16 residues. DNA of the CDR3: TGCGCCAGCAGCAGCGGGACTAGCGGGAGGGACGGTACGCAGTATTTT. Protein product: CASSSGTSGRDGTQYF.

V and J are TRBV7-6 and TRBJ2-1; tentatively, D is TRBD2 (5 bases). Per germline, CDR1 SGHVS and CDR2 FNYEAQ. The V end lost 4 bases, the J end lost 7 bases, and 17 bases lay between the germline ends. There are 15 residues in the CDR3. CDR3 in amino acids: CASSWSGGLTNEQFF. The CDR3 bases are TGTGCCAGCAGCTGGAGCGGTGGGCTCACGAATGAGCAGTTCTTC. Full variable domain (missing parts from reference TRBV7-6 and TRBJ2-1): GAGVSQSPRYKVTKRGQDVALRCDPISGHVSLYWYRQALGQGPEFLTYFNYEAQQDKSGLPNDRFSAERPEGSISTLTIQRTEQRDSAMYRCASSWSGGLTNEQFFGPGTRLTVL.